The 16 T cell receptor beta chains in this list originate from one sample, sequenced in a study of T cells and Merkel cell carcinoma outcomes. Method: immunoSEQ multiplex PCR; TCRdb's copy keeps in-frame clones and lacks some. This sample carries fewer than 9,500 clones, 80% to 90% of them seen once, and the ten largest clones take less than 3%. The sample comprised tumor tissue from Merkel cell carcinoma. Receptors originate from a human donor with Merkel cell carcinoma.

This chain uses TRBV7-8 with TRBJ2-7, with D possibly called TRBD1 or TRBD2 (5 bases each). V lost 1 base and J 0 bases, leaving 10 bases between the germline ends. The germline CDR1 and CDR2 sequences are SGHVS and FQNEAQ. This CDR3 contains 15 residues. CDR3 DNA: TGTGCCAGCAGCTTAGGGGGGTCTAGCTCCTACGAGCAGTACTTC. Its translation is CASSLGGSSSYEQYF.

The chain employs TRBV5-1 and TRBJ2-5; TRBD1 might be the D (6 bases). This CDR3 comprises 14 residues. Germline lookup yields CDR1 SGHRS and CDR2 YFSETQ. The V end was cut by 0 bases, the J end by 7 bases, with 13 bases between. CDR3 sequence: CASSLGGLGGTQYF. The CDR3 DNA follows: TGCGCCAGCAGCTTGGGGGGGCTCGGTGGGACCCAGTACTTC.

In nucleotides, the CDR3 is TGTGCCAGCAGCTCCACTAGCGGGGGGCTCATCTACGAGCAGTACTTC. Protein product: CASSSTSGGLIYEQYF. The chain uses TRBV7-9 and TRBJ2-7, with 12 bases fitting TRBD2. Germline lookup yields CDR1 SEHNR and CDR2 FQNEAQ (reference sequence). The trim removed 4 bases at V and 3 bases at J, leaving 7 bases unmatched. This CDR3 spans 16 amino acids. The full variable domain, its missing parts supplied by reference TRBV7-9 and TRBJ2-7, is DTGVSQNPRHKITKRGQNVTFRCDPISEHNRLYWYRQTLGQGPEFLTYFQNEAQLEKSRLLSDRFSAERPKGSFSTLEIQRTEQGDSAMYLCASSSTSGGLIYEQYFGPGTRLTVT.

The gene calls are TRBV11-2 and TRBJ2-7, with D perhaps matching TRBD1 or TRBD2 (5 bases each). The CDR3 contains 12 residues. CDR1 and CDR2 from the germline V gene are SGHAT and FQNNGV. Trimming took off 6 bases at V and 3 bases at J, with 9 bases between the two ends. CDR3 nucleotides: TGTGCCAGCAGACATGGGGGCTACGAGCAGTACTTC. Protein: CASRHGGYEQYF.

This clone appeared once. This chain uses TRBV5-1 with TRBJ2-5; D gene unclear. CDR3 length equals 12 residues. CDR1 and CDR2 from the germline V gene are SGHRS and YFSETQ. V lost 0 bases and J 5 bases, leaving 5 bases between the germline ends. CDR3 DNA sequence: TGCGCCAGCAGCTTGGAATTTGAGACCCAGTACTTC. It translates to CASSLEFETQYF. The entire variable domain, with the rest obtained from reference TRBV5-1 and TRBJ2-5, is as follows: KAGVTQTPRYLIKTRGQQVTLSCSPISGHRSVSWYQQTPGQGLQFLFEYFSETQRNKGNFPGRFSGRQFSNSRSEMNVSTLELGDSALYLCASSLEFETQYFGPGTRLLVL.

The chain combines TRBV7-9 with TRBJ2-5, with 8 nucleotides matching TRBD2. CDR1 and CDR2 (germline): SEHNR, FQNEAQ (reference sequence). The CDR3 spans 15 residues. Trimming at V came to 2 bases and at J to 4 bases, leaving 6 bases not matched to a gene. This CDR3 is CASSLTGGLTETQYF. The CDR3 DNA sequence: TGTGCCAGCAGCTTAACGGGGGGGCTTACAGAGACCCAGTACTTC.

V is TRBV7-2 and J is TRBJ2-1; 8 nucleotides align to TRBD1. With 4 bases clipped from V and 4 bases from J, the junction kept 6 bases outside the gene matches. The CDR3 is 15 amino acids. Germline CDR1 reads SGHTA; CDR2 reads FQGNSA. The chain's CDR3 is CASSYDRGPYNEQFF. For the CDR3, the DNA is TGTGCCAGCAGCTACGACAGGGGACCGTACAATGAGCAGTTCTTC.

The chain employs TRBV29-1 and TRBJ2-5; 15 nucleotides align to TRBD2. The CDR3 has 15 residues. The V and J ends lost 7 bases and 5 bases, in that order; junction bases with no gene match: 8. CDR1 and CDR2 from the germline V gene are SQVTM and ANQGSEA. The CDR3 DNA sequence: TGCAGCGGTCAGGGACTAGCGGGGGGTAAGGAGACCCAGTACTTC. As protein: CSGQGLAGGKETQYF.

The chain is built from TRBV5-6 and TRBJ2-7; perhaps D is TRBD1 or TRBD2 (6 bases each). The V end was cut by 7 bases, the J end by 2 bases, with 19 bases between. CDR3 length equals 15 residues. CDR1 is SGHDT, CDR2 YYEEEE, per germline. In DNA form, the CDR3 reads TGTGCCAGCGGCCTACTGGGGGGCACTACCTACGAGCAGTACTTC. This gives the protein CASGLLGGTTYEQYF.

V usage is TRBV2 and J usage is TRBJ1-3; no reliable D call. The V end lost 6 bases, the J end lost 6 bases, and 15 bases lay between the germline ends. Germline assignment: CDR1 SNHLY and CDR2 FYNNEI. The CDR3 totals 14 residues. CDR3 coding DNA: TGTGCCAGCAGCGGACCCGAGGGTTCAAACACCATATATTTT. Protein sequence: CASSGPEGSNTIYF.

The rearrangement joins TRBV5-1 to TRBJ1-5; D not resolved. Trimming removed 0 bases at V and 4 bases at J, with 8 bases between. Germline CDR1 and CDR2: SGHRS and YFSETQ. CDR3 length: 14 residues. The CDR3 nucleotides are TGCGCCAGCAGCTTGGAGTCCTCGAATCAGCCCCAGCATTTT. This sequence encodes CASSLESSNQPQHF.

The V gene is TRBV5-1, the J gene TRBJ2-7; TRBD2 matches 7 bases. CDR3 length equals 14 residues. The germline gives CDR1 SGHRS, CDR2 YFSETQ. The J segment lost 2 bases and the V segment lost 4 bases, leaving 6 bases of the junction unmatched. For the CDR3, the DNA is TGCGCCAGCAGCGGGGGGGATGTACCCTACGAGCAGTACTTC. Amino acid sequence: CASSGGDVPYEQYF.

The gene calls are TRBV5-4 and TRBJ2-1; TRBD2 matches at 11 bases. The CDR3 sequence is 18 residues long. After removal of 5 bases from V and 4 bases from J, the junction contained 14 bases not matched to a gene. From germline, CDR1 is SGHNT and CDR2 YYREEE (reference sequence). This CDR3 reads CASRLGLAGGLYYNEQFF. CDR3 nucleotide sequence: TGTGCCAGCAGACTGGGGCTAGCGGGGGGCCTGTATTACAATGAGCAGTTCTTC. The full variable domain, with the rest looked up from reference TRBV5-4 and TRBJ2-1, is ETGVTQSPTHLIKTRGQQVTLRCSSQSGHNTVSWYQQALGQGPQFIFQYYREEENGRGNFPPRFSGLQFPNYSSELNVNALELDDSALYLCASRLGLAGGLYYNEQFFGPGTRLTVL.

The chain uses TRBV5-4 and TRBJ2-5, with a tentative D call TRBD1 (6 bases). Trimming cost V 4 bases and J 1 base, with 11 bases left between them. Germline CDR1 reads SGHNT; CDR2 reads YYREEE (reference sequence). The length of the CDR3 is 14 residues. The chain's CDR3 is CASSMTGSQETQYF. CDR3 nucleotide sequence: TGTGCCAGCAGCATGACAGGTTCCCAAGAGACCCAGTACTTC.

The chain joins TRBV2 to TRBJ2-7; unclear D gene. This CDR3 is 15 amino acids long. V was pared by 2 bases and J by 7 bases, with 18 bases between. CDR1 and CDR2 (germline): SNHLY, FYNNEI. CDR3 loop: CASSENEFAAREQYF. CDR3 nucleotides: TGTGCCAGCAGTGAAAACGAGTTTGCTGCGCGTGAGCAGTACTTC. The full variable domain, its missing parts supplied by reference TRBV2 and TRBJ2-7, is EPEVTQTPSHQVTQMGQEVILRCVPISNHLYFYWYRQILGQKVEFLVSFYNNEISEKSEIFDDQFSVERPDGSNFTLKIRSTKLEDSAMYFCASSENEFAAREQYFGPGTRLTVT.

This sequence joins TRBV7-2 and TRBJ2-1; TRBD2 matches 9 bases. V lost 5 bases and J lost 7; bases outside the gene matches: 12. The CDR3 is 16 amino acids. CDR1 SGHTA and CDR2 FQGNSA come from the germline V gene. The CDR3 is CASSVTGTSLVNEQFF. The CDR3 bases are TGTGCCAGCAGCGTAACCGGGACTAGCTTGGTTAATGAGCAGTTCTTC.